These T cell receptor beta chains were read from a single sample in a study of shared clonotypes between healthy human individuals. The data were produced by immunoSEQ multiplex PCR, yet TCRdb's version contains in-frame clones alone and is incomplete. The table shows 400,000 to 500,000 clones, with about three quarters occurring only once. Sequenced material: PBMCs. These receptors were obtained from a woman aged 35 to 49 in good health. Some clones in this sample may be carry-over from other donors' samples. Both conserved end residues are part of each CDR3. A D gene is named only where the DNA matches it firmly. For some rows the clone size is stated as once, few or many, or as a class when expanded; others skip it.

CDR3 DNA,CDR3 protein,D gene,J gene,clone size,V gene
TGTGCCAGCAGCTTAGAAAGGACAGGGGCTCTTCAGCAGTACTTC,CASSLERTGALQQYF,TRBD1,TRBJ2-7,-,TRBV7-2
TGTGCCAGCAGCCAACCCACCCAGGGTCCCTATGGCTACACCTTC,CASSQPTQGPYGYTF,-,TRBJ1-2,-,TRBV4-2
TGTGCCAGCAGCTCCCGGACAGGTGACGATCAGCCCCAGCATTTT,CASSSRTGDDQPQHF,TRBD1,TRBJ1-5,-,TRBV7-2
TGTGCCAGCAGCTTGACGGGACAGGGGGACCAGACGCAGTATTTT,CASSLTGQGDQTQYF,TRBD1,TRBJ2-3,-,TRBV5-4
TGTGCCAGCAGTTACTCGAGTAGCTACCCTGAAGCTTTCTTT,CASSYSSSYPEAFF,-,TRBJ1-1,few,TRBV6-5
TGTGCCAGCAGTCCCGTAGGGGGGAACTATGGCTACACCTTC,CASSPVGGNYGYTF,-,TRBJ1-2,-,TRBV28
TGTGCCAGCACACACACGACCCGGGGGGAGACCCAGTACTTC,CASTHTTRGETQYF,-,TRBJ2-5,once,TRBV28
TGCGCCAGCAGCCACGGACAGGGTAAGGTCCACGAGCAGTACTTC,CASSHGQGKVHEQYF,TRBD1,TRBJ2-7,-,TRBV4-1
TGTGCCAGCAGCGTAGTAAGCAACTCTGAAGCTTTCTTT,CASSVVSNSEAFF,-,TRBJ1-1,-,TRBV9
TGTGCCAGCAGTCCCCTCGGATATGAGCAGTTCTTC,CASSPLGYEQFF,-,TRBJ2-1,-,TRBV27
TGTGCCAGCAGCCAATCGACAGGGGGCTACAACTATGGCTACACCTTC,CASSQSTGGYNYGYTF,TRBD1,TRBJ1-2,-,TRBV5-4
TGTGCCAGCAGGCCACTAGCGGGATACACAGATACGCAGTATTTT,CASRPLAGYTDTQYF,TRBD2,TRBJ2-3,-,TRBV2
TGTGCCAGCTCACGATTGACTAGTAACCAAGAGACCCAGTACTTC,CASSRLTSNQETQYF,-,TRBJ2-5,-,TRBV18
TGCAGCGTCTGGGGCCTAGCGGACAACTACGAGCAGTACTTC,CSVWGLADNYEQYF,TRBD2,TRBJ2-7,once,TRBV29-1
TGTGCCAGCACTCTAGCGGGACGTCCTGGAGGCGAGCAGTACTTC,CASTLAGRPGGEQYF,TRBD2,TRBJ2-7,-,TRBV28
TGTGCCAGCAGCTTGAGGGACAGCTGGGGGGCTGGCTACACCTTC,CASSLRDSWGAGYTF,TRBD1,TRBJ1-2,-,TRBV5-8
TGCGCCAGCAGCCAAGACGTCGCAGGGGGCTACGAGCAGTACTTC,CASSQDVAGGYEQYF,TRBD1,TRBJ2-7,-,TRBV4-3
TGCGCCAGCAGCTTGGGAGGGATCGGGAACACTGAAGCTTTCTTT,CASSLGGIGNTEAFF,-,TRBJ1-1,once,TRBV5-1
TGTGCCAGCAGCCAAGCAAAGGGGGATCGACAGGGTCGCTCCTATAATTCACCCCTCCACTTT,CASSQAKGDRQGRSYNSPLHF,TRBD1,TRBJ1-6,-,TRBV4-2
TGTGCCAGCAGTGAAGTCAGAGGGGTTGGCTACACCTTC,CASSEVRGVGYTF,-,TRBJ1-2,many,TRBV6-1
TGCAGCGCCACACGGGGGCAGAGAGACTACGAGCAGTACTTC,CSATRGQRDYEQYF,-,TRBJ2-7,-,TRBV29-1
TGTGCCAGCACCCGGACACAGCGAGTAACCTACGAGCAGTACTTC,CASTRTQRVTYEQYF,-,TRBJ2-7,-,TRBV6-5
TGTGCCAGCAGTGATCTTCCGGGACTGCTGCAAGGGCCCCAGCATTTT,CASSDLPGLLQGPQHF,-,TRBJ1-5,-,TRBV6-1
TGCGCCAGCAGCCAAGTTTTCGGTGGGAGCACAGATACGCAGTATTTT,CASSQVFGGSTDTQYF,-,TRBJ2-3,many,TRBV4-1
TGTGCCAGCAGCTTGGAAGCCGGGCTGAACACTGAAGCTTTCTTT,CASSLEAGLNTEAFF,-,TRBJ1-1,-,TRBV5-8
TGTGCCAGCAGTGTCACTAGCGGGAGGGGCAATGAGCAGTTCTTC,CASSVTSGRGNEQFF,TRBD2,TRBJ2-1,-,TRBV27
TGTGCCAGCAGGGGGCCAGATACGCAGTATTTT,CASRGPDTQYF,-,TRBJ2-3,few,TRBV6-5
TGTGCCAGCAGCCGGGGGGAGGTTGGCTACACCTTC,CASSRGEVGYTF,-,TRBJ1-2,-,TRBV6-5
TGTGCCAGCTCCCGGGACACACAAGAGACCCAGTACTTC,CASSRDTQETQYF,-,TRBJ2-5,-,TRBV6-4
TGTGCCAGCTCACAGGGGACAGGGGGCTACGAGCAGTACTTC,CASSQGTGGYEQYF,TRBD1,TRBJ2-7,few,TRBV18
TGTGCCAGCTCACCAGCGGGGGACTATGGCTACACCTTC,CASSPAGDYGYTF,-,TRBJ1-2,-,TRBV18
TGTGCCTGGACCTTAGGGGGGGCCGTCTCTGGAAACACCATATATTTT,CAWTLGGAVSGNTIYF,-,TRBJ1-3,-,TRBV30
TGTGCCAGCAGCCTACAGGGACTCGCCTCGGGGAATGAGCAGTTCTTC,CASSLQGLASGNEQFF,-,TRBJ2-1,-,TRBV7-3
TGCGCCAGCAGATTAGGGACTAGCGGGAGGGCCTACGAGCAGTACTTC,CASRLGTSGRAYEQYF,TRBD2,TRBJ2-7,-,TRBV5-1
TGTGCCAGCAGCTGGGGACAGGGTATTAACGAGCAGTACTTC,CASSWGQGINEQYF,TRBD1,TRBJ2-7,-,TRBV5-4
TGTGCCAGCAGGGCCCCCGGGTCAAACTACGAGCAGTACTTC,CASRAPGSNYEQYF,-,TRBJ2-7,-,TRBV27
TGCAGCGTTGTTAGCGGGAGTTTCAATGAGCAGTTCTTC,CSVVSGSFNEQFF,TRBD2,TRBJ2-1,few,TRBV29-1
TGTGCCAGCAGCGGCCGGGACAGCTCCTACGAGCAGTACTTC,CASSGRDSSYEQYF,TRBD1,TRBJ2-7,-,TRBV9
TGTGCCAGCAGCAGCAAGGCGGCCGCGCAAGAGACCCAGTACTTC,CASSSKAAAQETQYF,-,TRBJ2-5,-,TRBV5-4
TGTGCCAGCAGTTCTTGGATTAGCGGGAGGGAAGAGACCCAGTACTTC,CASSSWISGREETQYF,TRBD2,TRBJ2-5,-,TRBV27
TGTGCCAGCAGCCCCGGGGCCAACGTCCTGACTTTC,CASSPGANVLTF,-,TRBJ2-6,few,TRBV6-6
TGTGCCAGCAGCCCTCAGCTGCAGAGCTCCTACGAGCAGTACTTC,CASSPQLQSSYEQYF,-,TRBJ2-7,-,TRBV9
TGCGCCAGCAGAGATGGGACTAGCGGCTACAGCACAGATACGCAGTATTTT,CASRDGTSGYSTDTQYF,TRBD2,TRBJ2-3,-,TRBV5-1
TGCGCCAGCAGCCAGCCAGTAAGCACAGATACGCAGTATTTT,CASSQPVSTDTQYF,-,TRBJ2-3,once,TRBV4-1
TGTGCCAGCAGAACTCCAGATACGCAGTATTTT,CASRTPDTQYF,-,TRBJ2-3,-,TRBV6-5
TGTGCCAGCAGCTTATCACTAGCGGGAGATACGCAGTATTTT,CASSLSLAGDTQYF,TRBD2,TRBJ2-3,-,TRBV7-3
TGTGCCAGCTCTCTCCGGGACAGGAACACTGAAGCTTTCTTT,CASSLRDRNTEAFF,TRBD1,TRBJ1-1,-,TRBV18
TGCGCCAGCAGCCAGAGTCGTGGGGGGGAAGAGCAGTACTTC,CASSQSRGGEEQYF,TRBD2,TRBJ2-7,once,TRBV4-1
TGTGCCAGCAGCTTAACGCCGGGGGCGCAGACCCAGTACTTC,CASSLTPGAQTQYF,-,TRBJ2-5,-,TRBV7-2
TGTGCCAGCAGCTTAGGCTCAAAGGGCTTCAGCACAGATACGCAGTATTTT,CASSLGSKGFSTDTQYF,-,TRBJ2-3,-,TRBV13
TGTGCCAGCAGTCTAGCGGGAGGGCTCAACACCAGGGAGCTGTTTTTT,CASSLAGGLNTRELFF,TRBD2,TRBJ2-2,few,TRBV4-2
TGTGCCAGCAGATATGTACGACAGGGGGGCAATGAGCAGTTCTTC,CASRYVRQGGNEQFF,TRBD1,TRBJ2-1,-,TRBV2
TGTGCCAGCAGTTTAGTGGAGGTGGGCAATCAGCCCCAGCATTTT,CASSLVEVGNQPQHF,-,TRBJ1-5,few,TRBV28
TGTGCCAGCAGTTTACCGGGACAGGAATTCATCTCTGGGGCCAACGTCCTGACTTTC,CASSLPGQEFISGANVLTF,TRBD1,TRBJ2-6,-,TRBV27
TGTGCCTGGCAGAGAACCTCTGGAAACACCATATATTTT,CAWQRTSGNTIYF,-,TRBJ1-3,few,TRBV30